These 25 T cell receptor beta chains came from one sample sequenced in a study of cytomegalovirus exposure and HLA in healthy donors. The PCR made use of 60 Vbeta and 13 Jbeta primers. Profiled with immunoSEQ multiplex PCR; TCRdb holds only in-frame clones, not every one. The repertoire holds about 170,000 clones, with 80% as singletons. Sequenced: PBMCs. These receptors all stem from a man aged 30-40 years in good health and CMV-seropositive.

V usage is TRBV7-8 and J usage is TRBJ1-5, with 9 bases that match TRBD1. The CDR3 loop spans 15 amino acids. The V gene end was trimmed by 4 bases and the J gene end by 5 bases; junction bases not matched to a gene: 6. Germline V gives CDR1 SGHVS, CDR2 FQNEAQ. The DNA for the CDR3 is TGTGCCAGCAGCTCAGGGACAGGGCAGCATCAGCCCCAGCATTTT. Amino acids: CASSSGTGQHQPQHF.

This chain joins TRBV18 and TRBJ2-3; D is unclear. CDR1 and CDR2 (germline): KGHSH, LQKENI. The V gene lost 4 bases and the J gene lost 2 bases, with 4 bases spanning the gap. The CDR3 extends over 12 amino acids. CDR3 protein: CASSLATDTQYF. In nucleotides, the CDR3 is TGTGCCAGCTCACTGGCCACAGATACGCAGTATTTT.

The chain uses TRBV7-9 and TRBJ2-1; a weak D match, TRBD2 (5 bases). Germline V gene lookup returns CDR1 SEHNR and CDR2 FQNEAQ (reference sequence). The CDR3 contains 13 residues. V lost 5 bases and J 4 bases, leaving 9 bases between the germline ends. The CDR3 DNA reads TGTGCCAGCAGCCCCGGGGTTTACAATGAGCAGTTCTTC. Translation gives CASSPGVYNEQFF.

The chain uses TRBV9 and TRBJ2-7, with D maybe TRBD1 (5 bases). Germline CDR1 is SGDLS and CDR2 is YYNGEE. V dropped 3 bases and J dropped 0 bases, with 10 bases sitting between them. This CDR3 region has 14 residues. DNA of the CDR3: TGTGCCAGCAGCGCAGGGCCACGCTCCTACGAGCAGTACTTC. Translation: CASSAGPRSYEQYF.

The rearrangement joins TRBV15 to TRBJ2-5; TRBD2 aligns across 7 bases. Losses at the gene ends were 2 bases for V and 2 bases for J; bases not matched to a gene: 11. This CDR3 spans 17 amino acids. In germline, CDR1 is LNHNV, CDR2 YYDKDF (reference sequence). The CDR3 DNA reads TGTGCCACCAGCAGACCTCCTTTTGGGACTACACAAGAGACCCAGTACTTC. Residues: CATSRPPFGTTQETQYF. The full variable domain, rest sourced from reference TRBV15 and TRBJ2-5, is DAMVIQNPRYQVTQFGKPVTLSCSQTLNHNVMYWYQQKSSQAPKLLFHYYDKDFNNEADTPDNFQSRRPNTSFCFLDIRSPGLGDTAMYLCATSRPPFGTTQETQYFGPGTRLLVL.

J is TRBJ2-4 and V is TRBV28; D is possibly TRBD2 (6 bases). Germline V gene data show CDR1 as MDHEN and CDR2 as SYDVKM. V shed 5 bases and J shed 11 bases, with 16 bases lying between them. This CDR3 spans 13 amino acids. In DNA, the CDR3 is TGTGCCAGCAGTGGCCCCGGGACTCCCCTTCAGTACTTC. It encodes CASSGPGTPLQYF.

This sequence joins TRBV7-2 and TRBJ2-5; D is possibly TRBD2 (8 bases). Per the germline V gene, CDR1 is SGHTA and CDR2 is FQGNSA. The V end was cut by 7 bases, the J end by 9 bases, with 18 bases between. This CDR3 has 13 amino acids. In DNA, the CDR3 is TGTGCCAGCAACAGGGGACTAGATGGGGCCCAGTACTTC. This translates into CASNRGLDGAQYF.

CDR3 region: CASSVDRASEKLFF. The DNA for the CDR3 is TGTGCCAGCAGTGTGGACAGGGCTTCCGAAAAACTGTTTTTT. The chain links TRBV6-1 to TRBJ1-4, with 8 bases matching TRBD1. The length of the CDR3 is 14 residues. The germline CDR1 and CDR2 sequences are MNHNS and SASEGT. Losses at the gene ends were 4 bases for V and 8 bases for J; bases not matched to a gene: 6.

The chain uses TRBV14 and TRBJ2-3, with TRBD2 matching 9 bases. Per germline, CDR1 SGHDN and CDR2 FVKESK. This CDR3 is 15 amino acids long. The ends lost 2 bases at V and 6 bases at J; junction bases unmatched: 6. CDR3 sequence: CASSQLAGARDTQYF. For the CDR3, the DNA is TGTGCCAGCAGCCAATTAGCGGGGGCGAGGGATACGCAGTATTTT.

This chain uses TRBV18 with TRBJ1-1; 8 positions agree with TRBD1. After removal of 6 bases from V and 1 base from J, the junction contained 7 bases not matched to a gene. CDR3 length: 15 residues. The germline CDR1 and CDR2 sequences are KGHSH and LQKENI. Here the CDR3 reads CASSLFDRGNTEAFF. The CDR3 DNA reads TGTGCCAGCTCTCTCTTCGACAGGGGGAACACTGAAGCTTTCTTT.

The gene calls are TRBV28 and TRBJ2-7, with TRBD1 matching 8 bases. This CDR3 contains 12 residues. CDR1 and CDR2 from the germline V gene are MDHEN and SYDVKM. V was pared by 10 bases and J by 5 bases, with 7 bases of the junction left unmatched. The CDR3 DNA reads as TGTGCCATCAGGACAGGGTTAAACGAGCAGTACTTC. It specifies CAIRTGLNEQYF. The full variable domain, with the rest looked up from reference TRBV28 and TRBJ2-7, is DVKVTQSSRYLVKRTGEKVFLECVQDMDHENMFWYRQDPGLGLRLIYFSYDVKMKEKGDIPEGYSVSREKKERFSLILESASTNQTSMYLCAIRTGLNEQYFGPGTRLTVT.

The chain couples TRBV19 to TRBJ1-3; D ambiguous. The CDR3 consists of 17 residues. Germline CDR1 reads LNHDA; CDR2 reads SQIVND (reference sequence). V was cut by 2 bases and J by 0 bases, with 14 bases left in between. The CDR3 DNA reads as TGTGCCAGTAGTATAAGGGAGGGATCCTTCTCTGGAAACACCATATATTTT. It yields the protein CASSIREGSFSGNTIYF. Variable domain in full (rest from reference TRBV19 and TRBJ1-3): DGGITQSPKYLFRKEGQNVTLSCEQNLNHDAMYWYRQDPGQGLRLIYYSQIVNDFQKGDIAEGYSVSREKKESFPLTVTSAQKNPTAFYLCASSIREGSFSGNTIYFGEGSWLTVV.

V is TRBV5-1 and J is TRBJ2-3; the match to TRBD2 covers 8 bases. This CDR3 spans 16 amino acids. V was pared by 2 bases and J by 4 bases, with 9 bases of the junction left unmatched. Germline V gene sequence: CDR1 SGHRS, CDR2 YFSETQ. The CDR3 DNA is TGCGCCAGCAGCTTAGGGACGGGAGGGCCGGCAGATACGCAGTATTTT. It translates to CASSLGTGGPADTQYF.

The chain combines TRBV9 with TRBJ1-2; 10 positions agree with TRBD1. The V and J ends lost 0 bases and 10 bases, in that order; junction bases with no gene match: 3. This CDR3 contains 13 residues. Germline V gene sequence: CDR1 SGDLS, CDR2 YYNGEE. The chain's CDR3 is CASSVGDRGYYTF. Here the CDR3 DNA reads TGTGCCAGCAGCGTAGGGGACAGGGGATACTACACCTTC.

This clone was found a few times. The chain joins TRBV9 to TRBJ1-4, with unresolved D. V lost 1 base to trimming and J lost 8 bases, with 12 bases between them. Looked up from germline, CDR1 is SGDLS and CDR2 is YYNGEE. This CDR3 has 14 residues. CDR3 loop: CASSVTDGGEKLFF. The CDR3 DNA follows: TGTGCCAGCAGCGTAACGGACGGAGGGGAAAAACTGTTTTTT. The full variable domain, in which reference TRBV9 and TRBJ1-4 provide the parts outside the CDR3, is DSGVTQTPKHLITATGQRVTLRCSPRSGDLSVYWYQQSLDQGLQFLIQYYNGEERAKGNILERFSAQQFPDLHSELNLSSLELGDSALYFCASSVTDGGEKLFFGSGTQLSVL.

The chain carries TRBV18 and TRBJ1-1; maybe TRBD1 (6 bases). The germline V and J ends were trimmed by 1 base and 4 bases, with 16 bases remaining between them. There are 16 residues in the CDR3. Germline lookup yields CDR1 KGHSH and CDR2 LQKENI. The chain's CDR3 is CASSPRGGGWGTEAFF. The CDR3 bases are TGTGCCAGCTCACCACGAGGGGGGGGATGGGGCACTGAAGCTTTCTTT.

This rearrangement joins TRBV4-2 to TRBJ1-4, with D uncertain. CDR1 and CDR2 (germline): LGHNA, YNFKEQ. The CDR3 totals 15 residues. V lost 0 bases, J lost 8 bases, and 13 bases lay in between. The CDR3 bases are TGTGCCAGCAGCCAAGACGAGGGATGGAACGAAAAACTGTTTTTT. Translating gives CASSQDEGWNEKLFF.

J is TRBJ1-4 and V is TRBV5-1; TRBD1 aligns across 10 bases. The CDR3 runs to 14 residues. J gave up 7 bases and V 1 base, and 1 base lay outside the gene matches. Per germline, CDR1 SGHRS and CDR2 YFSETQ. The CDR3 DNA reads as TGCGCCAGCAGCTTGAGGGACAGGGGTGAAAAACTGTTTTTT. It yields the protein CASSLRDRGEKLFF.

This clone came up a few times. V and J are TRBV5-1 and TRBJ2-1; 8 bases align to TRBD2. The CDR3 has 14 residues. With 0 bases clipped from V and 8 bases from J, the junction kept 4 bases outside the gene matches. The V gene's germline CDR1 is SGHRS and CDR2 YFSETQ. CDR3 region: CASSLGGLGDEQFF. The CDR3 bases are TGCGCCAGCAGCTTGGGGGGACTAGGAGATGAGCAGTTCTTC. The whole variable domain, filled in from reference TRBV5-1 and TRBJ2-1, reads KAGVTQTPRYLIKTRGQQVTLSCSPISGHRSVSWYQQTPGQGLQFLFEYFSETQRNKGNFPGRFSGRQFSNSRSEMNVSTLELGDSALYLCASSLGGLGDEQFFGPGTRLTVL.

The chain is built from TRBV11-2 and TRBJ1-2; 12 bases line up with TRBD1. The CDR3 covers 17 residues. Trimming removed 1 base from V and 7 bases from J; junction bases left unmatched: 10. From germline, CDR1 is SGHAT and CDR2 FQNNGV. The CDR3 region has the DNA TGTGCCAGCAGCTTAGTCCCCCCGGGACAGGGGGCGGTTGGCTACACCTTC. Residues: CASSLVPPGQGAVGYTF.

The rearrangement uses TRBV4-1 and TRBJ1-5; D is unresolved. The length of the CDR3 is 14 residues. Trimming stripped 0 bases from V and 7 bases from J, with 10 bases between. Germline lookup yields CDR1 MGHRA and CDR2 YSYEKL. In nucleotides, the CDR3 is TGCGCCAGCAGCCAAGATGTCGGGTTCCAGCCCCAGCATTTT. Its translation is CASSQDVGFQPQHF.

The V and J genes are TRBV29-1 and TRBJ2-7; TRBD2 is a possible D gene (5 bases). The CDR3 is made up of 11 amino acids. The V end was cut by 4 bases, the J end by 3 bases, with 7 bases between. Germline values: CDR1 SQVTM, CDR2 ANQGSEA. CDR3 protein: CSVGTRYEQYF. The CDR3, as DNA: TGCAGCGTTGGGACTCGCTACGAGCAGTACTTC.

The chain links TRBV5-1 to TRBJ2-3; no firm D call. V shed 2 bases and J shed 0 bases, with 10 bases lying between them. The CDR3 spans 15 residues. Germline lookup yields CDR1 SGHRS and CDR2 YFSETQ. The chain's CDR3 is CASSFAAPSTDTQYF. The CDR3 bases are TGCGCCAGCAGCTTCGCCGCGCCCAGCACAGATACGCAGTATTTT.

The chain is built from TRBV11-1 and TRBJ1-3, with D unclear. V dropped 1 base and J dropped 0 bases, with 13 bases sitting between them. CDR3 length: 17 amino acids. Germline values: CDR1 SGHAT, CDR2 FQDESV (reference sequence). The CDR3 loop reads CASSLGRFRDSGNTIYF. The CDR3 nucleotides are TGTGCCAGCAGCTTAGGGCGGTTCCGGGACTCTGGAAACACCATATATTTT.

This clone was observed a few times. The V call is TRBV10-3, the J call TRBJ2-3; D uncertain. The V end lost 4 bases, the J end lost 6 bases, and 14 bases lay between the germline ends. The V gene's germline CDR1 is ENHRY and CDR2 SYGVKD. The CDR3 runs to 14 residues. In DNA, the CDR3 is TGTGCCATCAGTGTTTCCGATAGTCCCGATACGCAGTATTTT. This encodes CAISVSDSPDTQYF.